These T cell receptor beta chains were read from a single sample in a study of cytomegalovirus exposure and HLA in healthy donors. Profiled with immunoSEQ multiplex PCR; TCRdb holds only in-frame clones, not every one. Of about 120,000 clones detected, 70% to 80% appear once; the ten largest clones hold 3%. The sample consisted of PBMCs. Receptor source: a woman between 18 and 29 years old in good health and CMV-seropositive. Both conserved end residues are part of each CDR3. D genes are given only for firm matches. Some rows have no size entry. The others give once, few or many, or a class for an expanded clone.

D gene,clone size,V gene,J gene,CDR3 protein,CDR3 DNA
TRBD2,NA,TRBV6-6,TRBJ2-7,CASSYREGYEQYF,TGTGCCAGCAGTTACCGGGAGGGCTACGAGCAGTACTTC
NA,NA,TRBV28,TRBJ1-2,CASSLGAGGYTF,TGTGCCAGCAGTTTAGGGGCTGGGGGCTACACCTTC
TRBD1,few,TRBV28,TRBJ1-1,CASSLTGTGFFTEAFF,TGTGCCAGCAGCCTTACCGGGACAGGGTTTTTCACTGAAGCTTTCTTT
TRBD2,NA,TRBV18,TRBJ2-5,CASAPGLAGQETQYF,TGTGCCAGCGCACCGGGACTAGCGGGCCAAGAGACCCAGTACTTC
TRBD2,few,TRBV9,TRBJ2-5,CASSVLAGANVETQYF,TGTGCCAGCAGCGTCCTAGCGGGAGCCAACGTGGAGACCCAGTACTTC
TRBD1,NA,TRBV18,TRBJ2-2,CASSPGTGGGTGELFF,TGTGCCAGCTCCCCCGGGACAGGGGGAGGCACCGGGGAGCTGTTTTTT
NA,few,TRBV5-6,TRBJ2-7,CASSLKTGSSYEQYF,TGTGCCAGCAGCTTAAAGACGGGGAGCTCCTACGAGCAGTACTTC
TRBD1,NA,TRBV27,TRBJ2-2,CASSFDRGTGELFF,TGTGCCAGCAGTTTCGACAGGGGCACCGGGGAGCTGTTTTTT
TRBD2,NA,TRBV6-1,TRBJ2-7,CASSVELAGVREQYF,TGTGCCAGCAGTGTGGAACTAGCGGGAGTTCGCGAGCAGTACTTC
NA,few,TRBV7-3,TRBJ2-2,CASSLLGTGELFF,TGTGCCAGCAGCTTACTCGGGACCGGGGAGCTGTTTTTT
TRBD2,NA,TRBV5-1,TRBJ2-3,CASRTSGIPDTQYF,TGCGCCAGCAGGACTAGCGGGATACCAGATACGCAGTATTTT
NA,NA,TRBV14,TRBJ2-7,CASSLLSISYEQYF,TGTGCCAGCAGCCTACTTAGCATTTCCTACGAGCAGTACTTC
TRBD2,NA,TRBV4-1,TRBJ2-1,CASSQAVFRLAEYNEQFF,TGCGCCAGCAGCCAAGCGGTTTTTCGACTAGCGGAGTACAATGAGCAGTTCTTC
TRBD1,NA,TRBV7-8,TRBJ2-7,CASSFVPRTGVEQYF,TGTGCCAGCAGCTTCGTACCTAGGACAGGGGTCGAGCAGTACTTC
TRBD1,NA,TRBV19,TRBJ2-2,CASISRVKGAMNTGELFF,TGTGCCAGTATCTCTAGGGTAAAGGGGGCCATGAACACCGGGGAGCTGTTTTTT
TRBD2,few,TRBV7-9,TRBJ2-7,CATERGGQAGSYEQYF,TGTGCCACCGAGAGGGGAGGGCAGGCGGGATCCTACGAGCAGTACTTC
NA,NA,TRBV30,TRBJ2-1,CAWTTGTGFNEQFF,TGTGCCTGGACCACCGGGACTGGATTCAATGAGCAGTTCTTC
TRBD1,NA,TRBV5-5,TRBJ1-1,CASSPGQGVYRNTEAFF,TGTGCCAGCAGCCCGGGACAGGGGGTTTATAGGAACACTGAAGCTTTCTTT
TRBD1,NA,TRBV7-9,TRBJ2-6,CSSPGQGSVSSGANVLTF,TGTTCCAGCCCGGGACAGGGGTCCGTAAGCTCTGGGGCCAACGTCCTGACTTTC
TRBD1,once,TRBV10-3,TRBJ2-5,CAISGTVSGQETQYF,TGTGCCATCAGCGGGACAGTATCAGGGCAAGAGACCCAGTACTTC
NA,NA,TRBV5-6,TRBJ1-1,CASSFPAGYTEAFF,TGTGCCAGCAGCTTTCCAGCCGGGTACACTGAAGCTTTCTTT
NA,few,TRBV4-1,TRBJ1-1,CASSPGRPLGGNTEAFF,TGCGCCAGCAGCCCAGGACGGCCTTTGGGGGGAAACACTGAAGCTTTCTTT
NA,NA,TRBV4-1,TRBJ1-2,CASSQGGPYGYTF,TGCGCCAGCAGCCAAGGAGGGCCCTATGGCTACACCTTC
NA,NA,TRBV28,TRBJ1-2,CASSSRYREGYGYTF,TGTGCCAGCAGTTCCCGTTACAGGGAGGGCTATGGCTACACCTTC
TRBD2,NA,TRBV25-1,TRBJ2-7,CASSEDSAGGTYEQYF,TGTGCCAGCAGTGAAGACAGCGCGGGAGGGACCTACGAGCAGTACTTC
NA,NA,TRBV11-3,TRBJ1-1,CASSPGFVWTEAFF,TGTGCCAGCAGCCCAGGGTTCGTATGGACTGAAGCTTTCTTT
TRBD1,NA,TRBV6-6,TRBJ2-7,CASSPGTGKPYEQYF,TGTGCCAGCAGTCCTGGGACAGGGAAACCCTACGAGCAGTACTTC
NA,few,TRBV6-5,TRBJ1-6,CASSYGGRDLPLHF,TGTGCCAGCAGTTACGGAGGGCGCGACTTACCCCTCCACTTT
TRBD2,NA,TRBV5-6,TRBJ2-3,CASSLLLAGGTDTQYF,TGTGCCAGCAGCTTGTTACTAGCGGGAGGGACAGATACGCAGTATTTT
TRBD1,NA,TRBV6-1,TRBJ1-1,CASGDRVNTEAFF,TGTGCCAGCGGGGACAGAGTAAACACTGAAGCTTTCTTT
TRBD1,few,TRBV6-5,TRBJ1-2,CASRSSPQGYGYTF,TGTGCCAGCAGATCAAGTCCACAGGGGTATGGCTACACCTTC
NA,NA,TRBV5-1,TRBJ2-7,CASRAGPSIEQYF,TGCGCCAGCCGGGCAGGGCCATCTATCGAGCAGTACTTC
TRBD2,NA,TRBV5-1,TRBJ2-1,CASRPRTSDYNEQFF,TGCGCCAGCAGACCTAGGACTAGCGATTACAATGAGCAGTTCTTC
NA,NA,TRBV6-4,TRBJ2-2,CASSVVENNGELFF,TGTGCCAGCAGTGTCGTAGAGAATAACGGGGAGCTGTTTTTT
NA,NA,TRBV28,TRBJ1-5,CASSLTRTAYQPQHF,TGTGCCAGCAGTTTAACCCGGACAGCTTATCAGCCCCAGCATTTT
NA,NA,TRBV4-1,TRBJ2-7,CASSQEVALSYEQYF,TGCGCCAGCAGCCAAGAGGTAGCTCTCTCCTACGAGCAGTACTTC
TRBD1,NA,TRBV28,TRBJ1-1,CASSTHRGLNTEAFF,TGTGCCAGCAGTACACACAGGGGGCTGAATACTGAAGCTTTCTTT
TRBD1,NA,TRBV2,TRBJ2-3,CASSEARDSGADTQYF,TGTGCCAGCAGTGAAGCCCGGGACAGTGGGGCAGATACGCAGTATTTT
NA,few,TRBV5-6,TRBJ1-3,CASSLGGTIYF,TGTGCCAGCAGCTTGGGCGGCACCATATATTTT
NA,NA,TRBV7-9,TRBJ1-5,CASSAGSYSNQPQHF,TGTGCCAGCAGCGCGGGGAGTTATAGCAATCAGCCCCAGCATTTT
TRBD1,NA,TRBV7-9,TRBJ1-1,CASSPTGGKTEAFF,TGTGCCAGCAGCCCAACAGGGGGGAAGACTGAAGCTTTCTTT
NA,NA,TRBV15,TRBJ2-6,CATSRDRGANVLTF,TGTGCCACCAGCAGAGATCGGGGGGCCAACGTCCTGACTTTC
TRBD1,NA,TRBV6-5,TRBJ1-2,CASSKGTVWGYGYTF,TGTGCCAGCAGTAAGGGGACAGTTTGGGGCTATGGCTACACCTTC
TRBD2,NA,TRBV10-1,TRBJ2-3,CASSSGRGGTDTQYF,TGCGCCAGCAGTAGCGGGAGAGGTGGTACAGATACGCAGTATTTT
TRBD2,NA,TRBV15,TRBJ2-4,CATSRDLRLAVNIQYF,TGTGCCACCAGCAGAGATCTGAGACTAGCGGTTAACATTCAGTACTTC
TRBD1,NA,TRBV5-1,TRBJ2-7,CASSLAAGQGWYEQYF,TGCGCCAGCAGCTTGGCGGCGGGACAGGGATGGTACGAGCAGTACTTC
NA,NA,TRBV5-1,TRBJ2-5,CASSLAQGNRGQETQYF,TGCGCCAGCAGCTTGGCTCAGGGGAACCGAGGCCAAGAGACCCAGTACTTC
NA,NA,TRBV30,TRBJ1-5,CAWRTGTNQPQHF,TGTGCCTGGAGAACAGGGACCAATCAGCCCCAGCATTTT